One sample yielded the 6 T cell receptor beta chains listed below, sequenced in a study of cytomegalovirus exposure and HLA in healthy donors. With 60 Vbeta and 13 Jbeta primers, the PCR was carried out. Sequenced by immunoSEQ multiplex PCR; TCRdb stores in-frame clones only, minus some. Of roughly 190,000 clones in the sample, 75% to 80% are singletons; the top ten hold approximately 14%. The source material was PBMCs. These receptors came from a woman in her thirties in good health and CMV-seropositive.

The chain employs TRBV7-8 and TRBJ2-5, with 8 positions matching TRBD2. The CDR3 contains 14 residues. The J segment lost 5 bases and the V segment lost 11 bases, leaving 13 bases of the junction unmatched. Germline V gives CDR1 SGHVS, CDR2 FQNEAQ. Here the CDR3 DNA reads TGTGCCGTAAGACGGGAGGGCCTAAGTGAGACCCAGTACTTC. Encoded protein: CAVRREGLSETQYF.

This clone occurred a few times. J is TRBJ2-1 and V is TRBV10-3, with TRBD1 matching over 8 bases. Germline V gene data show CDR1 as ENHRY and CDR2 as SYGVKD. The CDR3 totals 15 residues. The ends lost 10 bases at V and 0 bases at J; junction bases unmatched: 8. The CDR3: CATSGQDSSYNEQFF. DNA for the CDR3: TGTGCCACCTCGGGACAGGACAGCTCCTACAATGAGCAGTTCTTC.

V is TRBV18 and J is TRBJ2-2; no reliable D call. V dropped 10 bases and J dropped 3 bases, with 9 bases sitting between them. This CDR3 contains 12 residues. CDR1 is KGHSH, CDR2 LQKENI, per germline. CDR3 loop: CATRGDTGELFF. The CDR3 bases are TGTGCCACCCGCGGTGACACCGGGGAGCTGTTTTTT.

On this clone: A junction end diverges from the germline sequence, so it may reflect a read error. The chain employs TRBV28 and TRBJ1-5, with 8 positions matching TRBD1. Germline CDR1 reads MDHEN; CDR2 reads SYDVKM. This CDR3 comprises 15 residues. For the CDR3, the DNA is TGTGCCAGCAGTGCCTGGACAGGGAGCAATCAGCCCCGGCATTTT. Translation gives CASSAWTGSNQPRHF.

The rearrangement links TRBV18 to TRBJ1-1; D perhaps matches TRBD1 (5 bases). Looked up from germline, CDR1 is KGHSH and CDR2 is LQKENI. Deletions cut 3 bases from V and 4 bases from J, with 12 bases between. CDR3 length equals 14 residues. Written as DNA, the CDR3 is TGTGCCAGCTCACCTCCCCCCGGGGGCACTGAAGCTTTCTTT. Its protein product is CASSPPPGGTEAFF.

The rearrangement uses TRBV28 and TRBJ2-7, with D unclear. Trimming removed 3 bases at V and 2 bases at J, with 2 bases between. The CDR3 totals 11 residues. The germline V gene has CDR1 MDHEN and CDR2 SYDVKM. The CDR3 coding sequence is TGTGCCAGCAGTTTCACCTACGAGCAGTACTTC. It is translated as CASSFTYEQYF.